The entry below gives a single TCR beta chain sequence along with its context. Its target is not known. This record belongs to a study of radiotherapy plus CTLA-4 blockade in lung cancer. Ipilimumab CTLA-4 blockade and focal radiation were given to patients with chemo-refractory metastatic non-small-cell lung cancer. Whole-study results and caveats: Early clone dynamics of blood T cells, plus interferon-beta, reportedly predicted response best. There was expansion of tumor-derived TCR clones in blood after radiotherapy plus ipilimumab.

Assay: immunoSEQ multiplex PCR; the TCRdb copy retains only in-frame clones and omits some. Among approximately 52,000 clones, 77% were seen once, and the ten largest hold around 2.4%. This specimen was peripheral blood, taken from a patient treated with radiotherapy plus ipilimumab. The TCR comes from a human donor with non-small cell lung cancer whose response to radiotherapy plus ipilimumab could not be evaluated.

DNA for the CDR3: TGTGCCAGCAGCTTAGGAGGGAGTGTCTACGAGCAGTACTTC. Translating it yields CASSLGGSVYEQYF. J is TRBJ2-7 and V is TRBV13; a possible D gene is TRBD2 (5 bases). Between the trimmed V and J ends, which lost 0 bases and 3 bases, there was a span of 9 bases. The CDR3 is made up of 14 amino acids. Germline V lookup: CDR1 PRHDT, CDR2 FYEKMQ (reference sequence).